The 29 T cell receptor beta chains listed next were all sequenced from one sample in a study of T-cell reconstitution after alpha-beta-depleted transplantation in children. Preparation of the TCRbeta library used unique molecular identifiers. TCRdb recomputed calls from the PCR reads with MiXCR, one row per CDR3 protein. Of 400,000 to 550,000 distinct CDR3 sequences in the sample, under 12% were seen once. The input for sequencing was PBMCs, taken before TCRalphabeta/CD19-depleted stem cell transplant. The receptors originated from a child between 2 and 9 years old with inherited bone marrow failure, due to receive a stem cell transplant.

Details on this clonotype: The junction and the germline gene differ at one end; a read error may be behind it. This chain uses TRBV2 with TRBJ2-1; 10 nucleotides match TRBD2. The CDR3 contains 19 residues. CDR1 and CDR2 (germline): SNHLY, FYNNEI. The CDR3 is CTSSLLMASGRRPYNEQFF. In DNA, the CDR3 is TGTACCAGCAGCCTCCTTATGGCTAGCGGGAGAAGGCCCTACAATGAGCAGTTCTTC.

This clonotype was seen repeatedly, ten times or more. The chain recombines TRBV6-1 with TRBJ1-1; D is undetermined. The germline V and J ends were trimmed by 10 bases and 3 bases, with 15 bases remaining between them. CDR3 length: 13 amino acids. Germline-derived CDR1 and CDR2 are MNHNS and SASEGT. This CDR3 reads CATGAPVDTEAFF. For the CDR3, the DNA is TGTGCCACCGGCGCCCCGGTGGACACTGAAGCTTTCTTT.

In this sample, this clonotype turned up many times. The chain couples TRBV10-3 to TRBJ2-7; D may be TRBD1 or TRBD2 (5 bases each). The CDR3 has 13 residues. Trimming stripped 6 bases from V and 7 bases from J, with 16 bases between. Germline lookup yields CDR1 ENHRY and CDR2 SYGVKD. In nucleotides, the CDR3 is TGTGCCATCAGCCCCGGGGCCGTGGAAGAGCAGTACTTC. It specifies CAISPGAVEEQYF.

In this sample, this clonotype turned up a few times. The chain employs TRBV10-3 and TRBJ2-7; 9 positions agree with TRBD2. The CDR3 sequence is 15 residues long. Germline trimming cut 6 bases from V and 7 bases from J; bases unmatched to any gene: 13. CDR1 ENHRY and CDR2 SYGVKD come from the germline V gene. DNA for the CDR3: TGTGCCATCAGCTTTAGACTAGCGGAGTCAGAAGAGCAGTACTTC. This encodes CAISFRLAESEEQYF.

This clonotype was counted ten times or more. The chain couples TRBV7-9 to TRBJ2-1; 8 nucleotides agree with TRBD1. J lost 9 bases, V lost 2 bases, and 6 bases had no gene match. CDR3 length: 14 amino acids. CDR1 and CDR2 (germline): SEHNR, FQNEAQ (reference sequence). The CDR3 protein is CASSLQIQGAEQFF. The CDR3 DNA reads TGTGCCAGCAGCTTACAAATCCAGGGGGCTGAGCAGTTCTTC.

At least ten counts were recorded for this clonotype. The chain has TRBV7-9 and TRBJ2-3, with 9 positions matching TRBD2. The trim removed 2 bases at V and 1 base at J, leaving 4 bases unmatched. Germline loops: CDR1 SEHNR, CDR2 FQNEAQ (reference sequence). CDR3 size: 16 residues. The CDR3 region is CASSLYSGGGTDTQYF. CDR3 coding DNA: TGTGCCAGCAGCTTATATAGCGGGGGCGGCACAGATACGCAGTATTTT.

There are many counts of this clonotype. The chain is built from TRBV7-6 and TRBJ2-5, with 10 bases identical to TRBD2. The CDR3 has 19 amino acids. V was clipped by 4 bases and J by 0 bases; unmatched bases: 14. Germline loops: CDR1 SGHVS, CDR2 FNYEAQ. The CDR3 is CASSSTLGLAQIDQETQYF. The DNA of the CDR3 is TGTGCCAGCAGCTCTACCCTGGGACTAGCGCAAATCGACCAAGAGACCCAGTACTTC.

The chain has TRBV25-1 and TRBJ2-1; 11 bases align to TRBD1. V lost 1 base, J lost 10 bases, and 6 bases stayed unmatched. This CDR3 is 15 amino acids long. CDR1 and CDR2 from the germline V gene are MGHDK and SYGVNS. This CDR3 is CASSELGQGGREQFF. The CDR3 DNA reads as TGTGCCAGCAGTGAATTGGGACAGGGGGGACGGGAGCAGTTCTTC.

This clonotype was picked up a small number of times. CDR3 residues: CASSEAHWQETQYF. In DNA form, the CDR3 reads TGTGCCAGCAGTGAAGCGCATTGGCAAGAGACCCAGTACTTC. This chain links TRBV6-1 with TRBJ2-5; the D is unclear. This CDR3 is built from 14 residues. The germline V gene has CDR1 MNHNS and CDR2 SASEGT. V was cut by 0 bases and J by 2 bases, with 7 bases left in between.

V and J are TRBV2 and TRBJ2-3; no reliable D call. The germline gives CDR1 SNHLY, CDR2 FYNNEI. The length of the CDR3 is 11 residues. V lost 6 bases to trimming and J lost 6 bases, with 7 bases between them. In DNA, the CDR3 is TGTGCCAGCAGGTACTTGGATACGCAGTATTTT. Its translation is CASRYLDTQYF.

In this sample, this clonotype turned up a few times. The chain joins TRBV7-2 to TRBJ2-3; D unresolved. Trimming cost V 1 base and J 3 bases, with 11 bases left between them. Germline CDR1 reads SGHTA; CDR2 reads FQGNSA. The CDR3 covers 15 residues. The CDR3 loop is CASSLGPTRTDTQYF. DNA of the CDR3: TGTGCCAGCAGCTTAGGCCCGACAAGAACAGATACGCAGTATTTT.

This clonotype has a count of ten or more. V gene TRBV2 combines with J gene TRBJ2-1; the match to TRBD2 covers 12 bases. V shed 10 bases and J 5 bases; nucleotides not matched to a gene: 3. CDR1 is SNHLY, CDR2 FYNNEI, per germline. The CDR3 length is 13 residues. As DNA, the CDR3 is TGTGCCACCGGACTAGCGGGACACAATGAGCAGTTCTTC. This codes for CATGLAGHNEQFF.

This clonotype was seen a few times. The gene calls are TRBV7-2 and TRBJ2-7; D perhaps matches TRBD2 (6 bases). CDR1 SGHTA and CDR2 FQGNSA come from the germline V gene. With 5 bases removed from V and 3 bases from J, the gap between germline ends came to 20 bases. This CDR3 spans 16 amino acids. The CDR3 protein is CASSPGLRVGNYEQYF. In DNA, the CDR3 is TGTGCCAGCAGCCCCGGACTAAGGGTAGGGAACTACGAGCAGTACTTC. The full variable domain, its missing parts supplied by reference TRBV7-2 and TRBJ2-7, is GAGVSQSPSNKVTEKGKDVELRCDPISGHTALYWYRQSLGQGLEFLIYFQGNSAPDKSGLPSDRFSAERTGGSVSTLTIQRTQQEDSAVYLCASSPGLRVGNYEQYFGPGTRLTVT.

Ten or more counts support this clonotype. The chain uses TRBV5-1 and TRBJ2-1, with D possibly TRBD2 on 5 matching bases. The V end was cut by 0 bases, the J end by 2 bases, with 9 bases between. This CDR3 is 15 amino acids long. CDR1 is SGHRS and CDR2 is YFSETQ in the germline V gene. The CDR3 region is CASSLDEGAYNEQFF. The CDR3 bases are TGCGCCAGCAGCTTGGACGAGGGCGCCTACAATGAGCAGTTCTTC.

This clonotype has a count of ten or more. The chain uses TRBV19 and TRBJ1-1; D is unclear. This CDR3 has 17 amino acids. Trimming shortened V by 4 bases and J by 1 base, and 19 bases separated the two germline ends. From germline, CDR1 is LNHDA and CDR2 SQIVND (reference sequence). The CDR3 DNA reads TGTGCCAGTAGTACCTCCTGGATGGAGGTGGCGAACACTGAAGCTTTCTTT. Protein sequence: CASSTSWMEVANTEAFF.

This clonotype was recorded at least ten times. One end of the junction is discordant with germline, which a read error may explain. V usage is TRBV7-9 and J usage is TRBJ2-1; D is unresolved. From germline, CDR1 is SEHNR and CDR2 FQNEAQ (reference sequence). The CDR3 consists of 12 residues. The chain's CDR3 is CASSLVETEEFF. The CDR3 DNA is TGTGCCAGCAGCTTAGTGGAGACTGAGGAGTTCTTC. Supplemented by reference TRBV7-9 and TRBJ2-1, the full variable domain reads DTGVSQNPRHKITKRGQNVTFRCDPISEHNRLYWYRQTLGQGPEFLTYFQNEAQLEKSRLLSDRFSAERPKGSFSTLEIQRTEQGDSAMYLCASSLVETEEFFGPGTRLTVL.

In its sample, this clonotype was seen many times. The V and J genes are TRBV28 and TRBJ2-1; D uncertain. The CDR3 covers 12 residues. Trimming shortened V by 8 bases and J by 4 bases, and 9 bases separated the two germline ends. Germline V gives CDR1 MDHEN, CDR2 SYDVKM. In nucleotides, the CDR3 is TGTGCCAGCCGCGAAGGATACAATGAGCAGTTCTTC. Its protein is CASREGYNEQFF.

This clonotype was detected ten times or more. This chain links TRBV20-1 with TRBJ2-3; D not certain. The V end lost 0 bases, the J end lost 0 bases, and 4 bases lay between the germline ends. Germline assignment: CDR1 DFQATT and CDR2 SNEGSKA (reference sequence). This CDR3 has 13 residues. CDR3 coding DNA: TGCAGTGCTAGAGACGGGAGCACAGATACGCAGTATTTT. Translation gives CSARDGSTDTQYF.

This rearrangement joins TRBV27 to TRBJ1-2, with D possibly matching TRBD1 (5 bases). Trimming cost V 2 bases and J 4 bases, with 20 bases left between them. Germline V gives CDR1 MNHEY, CDR2 SMNVEV (reference sequence). The CDR3 spans 17 residues. The CDR3 sequence is CASSLISMAGFVYGYTF. CDR3 coding DNA: TGTGCCAGCAGTTTAATTTCCATGGCAGGGTTCGTCTATGGCTACACCTTC.

Only a few counts were recorded for this clonotype. The V call is TRBV21-1, the J call TRBJ1-1; the table gives TRBD1 as D, unverified against the DNA. TRBV21-1 is shown as a pseudogene. The CDR3 is 16 amino acids. The DNA of the CDR3 is TGTGCCAGCAGCAACGACTCCAGGGTAGGGGACACTGAAGCTTTCTTT. It translates to CASSNDSRVGDTEAFF.

Points on this clonotype: Since a much larger clone is just one base distant, this may be a read error. The V gene is TRBV15, the J gene TRBJ1-1; D gene uncertain. Germline CDR1 is LNHNV and CDR2 is YYDKDF (reference sequence). The CDR3 spans 13 residues. The V gene lost 4 bases and the J gene lost 1 base, with 7 bases spanning the gap. The CDR3 coding sequence is TGTGCCACCAGCACCCAGTGGAACACTGAAGCTTTCTTT. The encoded protein is CATSTQWNTEAFF.

This clonotype occurred many times. J is TRBJ2-7 and V is TRBV29-1; 9 bases fit TRBD1. The V segment lost 7 bases and the J segment 3 bases; nucleotides outside the gene matches: 7. CDR3 length: 13 residues. The V gene's germline CDR1 is SQVTM and CDR2 ANQGSEA. CDR3 DNA: TGCAGCGCCGGGGGACAGGGTTACTACGAGCAGTACTTC. This translates into CSAGGQGYYEQYF.

This clonotype has ten or more counts. This rearrangement joins TRBV12-3 or TRBV12-4 to TRBJ1-1, with TRBD1 matching 7 bases. The V segment lost 3 bases and the J segment 6 bases; nucleotides outside the gene matches: 7. The CDR3 runs to 14 residues. The CDR3 region has the DNA TGTGCCAGCAGTTTCCACGACAGGGACGCTGAAGCTTTCTTT. Encoded protein: CASSFHDRDAEAFF.

This clonotype was seen more than once but under ten times. The V gene is TRBV20-1, the J gene TRBJ2-3, with D hard to call. The CDR3 runs to 15 residues. The germline V gene has CDR1 DFQATT and CDR2 SNEGSKA (reference sequence). With 1 base removed from V and 3 bases from J, the gap between germline ends came to 14 bases. CDR3 sequence reads: CSARGGKQSTDTQYF. The DNA for the CDR3 is TGCAGTGCTAGAGGGGGAAAGCAGTCTACAGATACGCAGTATTTT.

This clonotype appeared many times. This sequence joins TRBV5-1 and TRBJ1-3; D remains ambiguous. V dropped 2 bases and J dropped 11 bases, with 14 bases sitting between them. The CDR3 is made up of 13 amino acids. Germline-derived CDR1 and CDR2 are SGHRS and YFSETQ. CDR3 in amino acids: CASSFAPTSAIYF. The CDR3 bases are TGCGCCAGCAGCTTCGCGCCGACAAGCGCCATATATTTT.

V is TRBV12-3 or TRBV12-4 and J is TRBJ2-7; 10 nucleotides match TRBD1. The J segment lost 5 bases and the V segment lost 5 bases, leaving 6 bases of the junction unmatched. The CDR3 consists of 14 residues. The CDR3 DNA reads as TGTGCCAGCAGTGCCGGGACAGGGGACGACGAGCAGTACTTC. This translates into CASSAGTGDDEQYF.

This sequence joins TRBV30 and TRBJ1-5; D not certain. Germline V lookup: CDR1 GTSNPN, CDR2 SVGIG (reference sequence). The CDR3 sequence is 12 residues long. Trimming took off 1 base at V and 4 bases at J, with 5 bases between the two ends. The CDR3 spells CAWSGRNQPQHF. The CDR3 DNA reads TGTGCCTGGAGTGGGCGGAATCAGCCCCAGCATTTT. Based on the CDR3 plus reference TRBV30 and TRBJ1-5, the full variable domain is SQTIHQWPATLVQPVGSPLSLECTVEGTSNPNLYWYRQAAGRGLQLLFYSVGIGQISSEVPQNLSASRPQDRQFILSSKKLLLSDSGFYLCAWSGRNQPQHFGDGTRLSIL.

This clonotype was seen many times. The V and J genes are TRBV28 and TRBJ1-1; no reliable D call. Germline lookup yields CDR1 MDHEN and CDR2 SYDVKM. The CDR3 totals 12 residues. The V and J ends lost 6 bases and 0 bases respectively, with 5 bases between them. The CDR3 is CASSLLNTEAFF. In DNA, the CDR3 is TGTGCCAGCAGCTTACTGAACACTGAAGCTTTCTTT.

In this sample, this clonotype turned up many times. This chain links TRBV18 with TRBJ2-2; the D is unclear. The V gene's germline CDR1 is KGHSH and CDR2 LQKENI. V was trimmed by 2 bases and J by 0 bases, leaving 4 bases between them. The CDR3 runs 14 residues. The CDR3 DNA reads as TGTGCCAGCTCACCAGAGGCGAACACCGGGGAGCTGTTTTTT. Translated, it gives CASSPEANTGELFF.